The 30 T cell receptor beta chains presented below share a single source sample, sequenced in a study of OX40 agonist ivuxolimab in advanced cancers. The repertoire was sequenced with immunoSEQ multiplex PCR; TCRdb's copy has only in-frame clones and lacks some. The data hold 60,000 or so clones, with less than 85% observed a single time. The sequencing used CD4+ or CD8+ T cells sorted from blood, collected in a trial of the OX40 agonist ivuxolimab. Every receptor here comes from an adult with an advanced solid tumor such as melanoma, head and neck, liver or kidney cancer.

By proportion, this clone is medium-sized. The chain employs TRBV2 and TRBJ1-1; D not resolved. Trimming stripped 1 base from V and 1 base from J, with 10 bases between. This CDR3 comprises 15 residues. Per germline, CDR1 SNHLY and CDR2 FYNNEI. CDR3 sequence (DNA): TGTGCCAGCAGTGAAGTCGGCAGTCAGAACACTGAAGCTTTCTTT. Its translation: CASSEVGSQNTEAFF.

This clone was counted a single time. The rearrangement links TRBV2 to TRBJ1-1, with D possibly being TRBD1 (6 bases). V was cut by 5 bases and J by 0 bases, with 13 bases left in between. The length of the CDR3 is 15 residues. The germline gives CDR1 SNHLY, CDR2 FYNNEI. The CDR3 is CASSSLRGMNTEAFF. CDR3 DNA: TGTGCCAGCAGTAGCCTCAGGGGAATGAACACTGAAGCTTTCTTT.

The genes are TRBV6-5 and TRBJ1-3, with D uncertain. CDR1 and CDR2 (germline): MNHEY, SVGAGI. The CDR3 totals 15 residues. V shed 4 bases and J shed 0 bases, with 10 bases lying between them. CDR3 DNA: TGTGCCAGCAGTTCGCCCTCCTACTCTGGAAACACCATATATTTT. Residues: CASSSPSYSGNTIYF.

This chain connects TRBV15 to TRBJ1-5; maybe TRBD1 (5 bases). V was shortened by 5 bases and J by 0 bases, with 14 bases between the two germline ends. In germline, CDR1 is LNHNV, CDR2 YYDKDF (reference sequence). The CDR3 is 16 amino acids. CDR3 protein: CATSSSGTYSNQPQHF. The CDR3 DNA reads as TGTGCCACCAGCTCCTCGGGGACCTATAGCAATCAGCCCCAGCATTTT.

This chain joins TRBV10-1 and TRBJ2-7; tentatively, D is TRBD1 or TRBD2 (5 bases each). With 2 bases removed from V and 2 bases from J, the gap between germline ends came to 13 bases. The CDR3 spans 15 residues. Germline V gives CDR1 WNHNN, CDR2 SYGVQD (reference sequence). For the CDR3, the DNA is TGCGCCAGCAGTGAGACCGGGACCCAGGCCTACGAGCAGTACTTC. This codes for CASSETGTQAYEQYF.

The V gene is TRBV11-1, the J gene TRBJ2-3; D is ambiguous. CDR3 length equals 13 residues. Trimming cost V 3 bases and J 1 base, with 5 bases left between them. CDR1 and CDR2 (germline): SGHAT, FQDESV (reference sequence). This CDR3 reads CASSFEGTDTQYF. The CDR3 DNA reads TGTGCCAGCAGCTTCGAAGGCACAGATACGCAGTATTTT.

This clone was seen only a few times. V and J are TRBV6-6 and TRBJ2-1; 11 bases fit TRBD2. CDR1 is MNHNY and CDR2 is SVGAGI in the germline V gene (reference sequence). Trimming removed 6 bases from V and 8 bases from J; junction bases left unmatched: 6. This CDR3 is 14 amino acids long. CDR3 sequence (DNA): TGTGCCAGCAGCCTACTAGCGGGGGAGGATGAGCAGTTCTTC. Translated, it gives CASSLLAGEDEQFF.

This sequence joins TRBV6-1 and TRBJ2-1; D is unclear. V was cut by 2 bases and J by 5 bases, with 19 bases left in between. From germline, CDR1 is MNHNS and CDR2 SASEGT. This CDR3 is 17 amino acids long. Written as DNA, the CDR3 is TGTGCCAGCAGTGAATTACCGGTGGACCAACGAGACAATGAGCAGTTCTTC. Translated, it gives CASSELPVDQRDNEQFF.

The chain recombines TRBV28 with TRBJ2-7; 10 bases align to TRBD1. The CDR3 length is 14 residues. Germline V gene sequence: CDR1 MDHEN, CDR2 SYDVKM. V was pared by 7 bases and J by 3 bases, with 6 bases of the junction left unmatched. CDR3 amino acids: CASTPTGGIYEQYF. Written as DNA, the CDR3 is TGTGCCAGCACTCCGACAGGGGGCATCTACGAGCAGTACTTC.

This chain links TRBV5-1 with TRBJ2-1, with TRBD1 identical over 12 bases. V shed 5 bases, J shed 8 bases, and the junction held 8 bases outside the gene matches. The germline CDR1 and CDR2 sequences are SGHRS and YFSETQ. The CDR3 has 15 residues. CDR3 sequence (DNA): TGCGCCAGCAGACTTCCGGGACAGGGGGCTTATGAGCAGTTCTTC. It is translated as CASRLPGQGAYEQFF.

The V call is TRBV5-4, the J call TRBJ1-2; a possible D gene is TRBD1 (5 bases). Germline lookup yields CDR1 SGHNT and CDR2 YYREEE (reference sequence). V was cut by 0 bases and J by 3 bases, with 12 bases left in between. The CDR3 is made up of 15 amino acids. CDR3 sequence (DNA): TGTGCCAGCAGCTTGGGTCAGGGTGGTGACTATGGCTACACCTTC. Its protein product is CASSLGQGGDYGYTF.

The V gene is TRBV5-1, the J gene TRBJ1-1; TRBD1 matches 7 bases. Trimming at V came to 4 bases and at J to 4 bases, leaving 7 bases not matched to a gene. Per the germline V gene, CDR1 is SGHRS and CDR2 is YFSETQ. There are 14 residues in the CDR3. The CDR3 reads CASSVTGVVTEAFF. The CDR3 DNA sequence: TGCGCCAGCAGCGTCACAGGGGTGGTCACTGAAGCTTTCTTT.

This clone was picked up one time. The genes are TRBV27 and TRBJ2-7; TRBD2 matches 9 bases. With 5 bases clipped from V and 9 bases from J, the junction kept 14 bases outside the gene matches. This CDR3 spans 15 amino acids. Germline V gene data show CDR1 as MNHEY and CDR2 as SMNVEV (reference sequence). The CDR3 DNA sequence: TGTGCCAGCAGTCTACAGGGTGGGACTAGCAAGGTGCAGTACTTC. This gives the protein CASSLQGGTSKVQYF.

This clone was seen only once. J is TRBJ2-2 and V is TRBV15; D is undetermined. Germline CDR1 LNHNV, CDR2 YYDKDF (reference sequence). The CDR3 contains 14 residues. V lost 0 bases and J 9 bases, leaving 11 bases between the germline ends. DNA of the CDR3: TGTGCCACCAGCAGAGATTTGAGCACACGGGAGCTGTTTTTT. Translation gives CATSRDLSTRELFF.

The rearrangement uses TRBV30 and TRBJ2-1; 10 bases are shared with TRBD1. V dropped 3 bases and J dropped 4; count of bases not matched to a gene: 6. Germline V lookup: CDR1 GTSNPN, CDR2 SVGIG (reference sequence). This CDR3 is built from 15 residues. CDR3 sequence reads: CAWRERDRGYNEQFF. CDR3 in DNA: TGTGCCTGGAGGGAGCGGGACAGGGGATACAATGAGCAGTTCTTC.

The chain joins TRBV6-1 to TRBJ2-7; maybe TRBD1 (5 bases). Between the trimmed V and J ends, which lost 3 bases and 6 bases, there was a span of 15 bases. There are 14 residues in the CDR3. CDR1 and CDR2 from the germline V gene are MNHNS and SASEGT. The CDR3 nucleotides read TGTGCCAGCAGTGAGGCTCAGGGTAGGCGCGAGCAGTACTTC. Residues: CASSEAQGRREQYF.

In this sample, this clone turned up once. V gene TRBV27 combines with J gene TRBJ2-1, with a tentative D call TRBD1 (7 bases). The CDR3 runs 18 residues. The germline V gene encodes CDR1 MNHEY and CDR2 SMNVEV (reference sequence). Trimming removed 3 bases from V and 3 bases from J, with 21 bases in between. The DNA of the CDR3 is TGTGCCAGCAGTTTTCTCAGGGGGGTGTGGCTGGACTACAATGAGCAGTTCTTC. Residues: CASSFLRGVWLDYNEQFF.

J is TRBJ2-5 and V is TRBV19; 8 bases are shared with TRBD1. Germline CDR1 is LNHDA and CDR2 is SQIVND (reference sequence). With V trimmed by 3 bases and J by 3 bases, 9 bases remained unmatched. This CDR3 has 16 amino acids. The CDR3 nucleotides read TGTGCCAGTAGTATGGGGGACAGGACCTTTAAAGAGACCCAGTACTTC. Its protein is CASSMGDRTFKETQYF.

This sequence joins TRBV4-1 and TRBJ1-2, with 8 bases fitting TRBD1. V lost 0 bases to trimming and J lost 0 bases; unmatched junction nucleotides: 9. CDR3 length: 18 residues. In germline, CDR1 is MGHRA, CDR2 YSYEKL. CDR3 sequence reads: CASSQDPDRADTNYGYTF. The CDR3 nucleotides read TGCGCCAGCAGCCAAGATCCGGACAGGGCCGATACTAACTATGGCTACACCTTC.

This rearrangement joins TRBV18 to TRBJ1-2; 7 nucleotides align to TRBD1. The CDR3 runs 15 residues. Losses at the gene ends were 0 bases for V and 5 bases for J; bases not matched to a gene: 6. Looked up from germline, CDR1 is KGHSH and CDR2 is LQKENI. The CDR3: CASSPPGQAGYGYTF. The CDR3 bases are TGTGCCAGCTCACCACCCGGACAGGCAGGGTATGGCTACACCTTC.

The V gene is TRBV28, the J gene TRBJ1-2; tentative D call: TRBD1 (5 bases). The CDR3 has 15 residues. The germline CDR1 and CDR2 sequences are MDHEN and SYDVKM. The V and J ends lost 5 bases and 4 bases respectively, with 17 bases between them. In DNA, the CDR3 is TGTGCCAGCAGTCAGCCCCTGCGGGGCTTCTATGGCTACACCTTC. This encodes CASSQPLRGFYGYTF.

The V call is TRBV15, the J call TRBJ1-5; D gene unclear. This CDR3 spans 15 amino acids. V was pared by 0 bases and J by 1 base, with 7 bases between. CDR1 is LNHNV, CDR2 YYDKDF, per germline (reference sequence). The CDR3 loop reads CATSRDFMSNQPQHF. The CDR3 DNA sequence: TGTGCCACCAGCAGAGACTTCATGAGCAATCAGCCCCAGCATTTT.

The J gene is TRBJ1-3, the V gene TRBV19; D is possibly TRBD1 (5 bases). Germline values: CDR1 LNHDA, CDR2 SQIVND (reference sequence). V lost 5 bases and J 0 bases, leaving 17 bases between the germline ends. The CDR3 contains 17 residues. The CDR3: CASSRGTDHFSGNTIYF. DNA of the CDR3: TGTGCCAGTAGTCGAGGGACGGACCATTTCTCTGGAAACACCATATATTTT.

The J gene is TRBJ2-5, the V gene TRBV11-1; TRBD2 might be the D (6 bases). Trimming cost V 4 bases and J 5 bases, with 23 bases left between them. Looked up from germline, CDR1 is SGHAT and CDR2 is FQDESV (reference sequence). The CDR3 spans 17 residues. The CDR3 DNA sequence: TGTGCCAGCAGCTCCCCGACGGGGGACCGTATGTTCGAGACCCAGTACTTC. Translation gives CASSSPTGDRMFETQYF.

Only a few counts were recorded for this clone. The chain combines TRBV6-1 with TRBJ2-1; TRBD1 matches 9 bases. CDR1 is MNHNS, CDR2 SASEGT, per germline. V was pared by 6 bases and J by 12 bases, with 6 bases of the junction left unmatched. The CDR3 length is 12 residues. The CDR3 region has the DNA TGTGCCAGCAGGGACAGGGGAACTAGGCAGTTCTTC. This gives the protein CASRDRGTRQFF.

The CDR3 sequence: CANSQGTYGYTF. DNA of the CDR3: TGTGCCAACTCGCAGGGGACCTATGGCTACACCTTC. The chain uses TRBV28 and TRBJ1-2, with D tentatively TRBD1 (6 bases). The V and J ends lost 10 bases and 4 bases respectively, with 13 bases between them. This CDR3 region has 12 residues. Germline CDR1 is MDHEN and CDR2 is SYDVKM.

The table lists this clone with a count of one. This rearrangement joins TRBV5-4 to TRBJ1-2; 7 bases line up with TRBD1. CDR3 size: 14 residues. The germline CDR1 and CDR2 sequences are SGHNT and YYREEE (reference sequence). The junction had 3 bases not matched to a gene; V was cut back by 4 bases and J by 0 bases. The CDR3 loop is CASSPQGANYGYTF. Written as DNA, the CDR3 is TGTGCCAGCAGCCCGCAGGGGGCTAACTATGGCTACACCTTC.

The chain has TRBV7-2 and TRBJ2-7; possibly TRBD1 for D (5 bases). Germline V lookup: CDR1 SGHTA, CDR2 FQGNSA. V gave up 1 base and J gave up 3 bases, with 13 bases separating them. This CDR3 has 15 amino acids. This CDR3 is CASSLGRASLYEQYF. CDR3 nucleotide sequence: TGTGCCAGCAGCTTAGGCAGGGCCTCCCTCTACGAGCAGTACTTC.

The V call is TRBV6-6, the J call TRBJ2-3, with D possibly being TRBD2 (5 bases). CDR1 is MNHNY, CDR2 SVGAGI, per germline (reference sequence). V was clipped by 6 bases and J by 3 bases, with 13 bases between them. The CDR3 sequence is 14 residues long. The CDR3 protein is CASRPGLGTDTQYF. The CDR3 DNA reads TGTGCCAGCAGACCGGGATTGGGAACAGATACGCAGTATTTT.

The V gene is TRBV19, the J gene TRBJ2-7; tentative D call: TRBD1 (5 bases). The germline V gene has CDR1 LNHDA and CDR2 SQIVND (reference sequence). V was cut by 4 bases and J by 1 base, with 14 bases left in between. The CDR3 totals 15 residues. CDR3 loop: CASSTQGVSSYEQYF. CDR3 bases: TGTGCCAGTAGTACCCAAGGGGTCTCTTCCTACGAGCAGTACTTC.